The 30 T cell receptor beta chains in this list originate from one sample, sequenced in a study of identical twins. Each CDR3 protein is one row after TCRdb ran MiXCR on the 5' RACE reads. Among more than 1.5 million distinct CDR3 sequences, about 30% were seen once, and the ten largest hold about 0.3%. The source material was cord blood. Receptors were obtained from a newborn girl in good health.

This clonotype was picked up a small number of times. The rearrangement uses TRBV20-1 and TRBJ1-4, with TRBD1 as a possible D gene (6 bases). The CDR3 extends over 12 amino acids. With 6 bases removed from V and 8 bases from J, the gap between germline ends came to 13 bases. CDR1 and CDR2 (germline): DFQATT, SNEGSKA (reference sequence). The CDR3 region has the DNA TGCAGTGCCAAGGACAGTAAAGAAAAACTGTTTTTT. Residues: CSAKDSKEKLFF.

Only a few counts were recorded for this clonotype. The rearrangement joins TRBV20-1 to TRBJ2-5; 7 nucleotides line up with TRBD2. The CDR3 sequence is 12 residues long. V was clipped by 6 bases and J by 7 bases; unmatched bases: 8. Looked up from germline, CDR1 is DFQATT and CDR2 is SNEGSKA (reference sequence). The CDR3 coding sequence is TGCAGTGCCCTCACTTGGGAGGGGACCCAGTACTTC. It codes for CSALTWEGTQYF.

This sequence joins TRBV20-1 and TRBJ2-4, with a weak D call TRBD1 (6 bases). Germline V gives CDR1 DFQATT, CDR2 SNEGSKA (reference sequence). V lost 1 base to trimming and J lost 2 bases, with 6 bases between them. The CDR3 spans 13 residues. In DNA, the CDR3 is TGCAGTGCTAGAGGGGACACCAAAAACATTCAGTACTTC. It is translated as CSARGDTKNIQYF.

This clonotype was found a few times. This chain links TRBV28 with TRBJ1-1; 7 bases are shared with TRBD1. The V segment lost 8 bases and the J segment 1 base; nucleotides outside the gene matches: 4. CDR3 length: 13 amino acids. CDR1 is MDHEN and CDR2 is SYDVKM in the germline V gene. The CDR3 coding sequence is TGTGCCAGCCATCAGGGGGGGAACACTGAAGCTTTCTTT. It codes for CASHQGGNTEAFF.

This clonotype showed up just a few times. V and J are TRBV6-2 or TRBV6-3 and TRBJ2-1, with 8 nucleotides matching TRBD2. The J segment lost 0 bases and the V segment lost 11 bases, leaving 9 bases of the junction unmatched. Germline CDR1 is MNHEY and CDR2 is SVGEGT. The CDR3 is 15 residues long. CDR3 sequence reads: CAGRPAGDSYNEQFF. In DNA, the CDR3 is TGTGCCGGACGCCCAGCGGGAGACTCCTACAATGAGCAGTTCTTC.

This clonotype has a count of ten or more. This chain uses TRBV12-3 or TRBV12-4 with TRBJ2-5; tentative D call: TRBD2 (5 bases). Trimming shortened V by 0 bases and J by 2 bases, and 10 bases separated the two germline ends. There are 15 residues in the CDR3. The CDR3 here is CASSLAGKGQETQYF. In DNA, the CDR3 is TGTGCCAGCAGTTTAGCCGGGAAGGGTCAAGAGACCCAGTACTTC.

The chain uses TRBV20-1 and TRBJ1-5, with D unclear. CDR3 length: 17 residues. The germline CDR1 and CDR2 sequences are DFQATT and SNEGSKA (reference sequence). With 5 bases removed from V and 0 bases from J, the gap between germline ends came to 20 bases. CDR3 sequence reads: CSAPPRGRSYSNQPQHF. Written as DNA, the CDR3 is TGCAGTGCTCCCCCACGCGGCAGAAGTTATAGCAATCAGCCCCAGCATTTT.

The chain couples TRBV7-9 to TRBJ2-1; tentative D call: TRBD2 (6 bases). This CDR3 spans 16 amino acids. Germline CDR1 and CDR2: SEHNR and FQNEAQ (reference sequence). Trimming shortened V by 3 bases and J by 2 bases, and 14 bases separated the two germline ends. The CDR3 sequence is CASSFLWGETYNEQFF. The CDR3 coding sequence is TGTGCCAGCAGCTTCCTATGGGGGGAAACCTACAATGAGCAGTTCTTC.

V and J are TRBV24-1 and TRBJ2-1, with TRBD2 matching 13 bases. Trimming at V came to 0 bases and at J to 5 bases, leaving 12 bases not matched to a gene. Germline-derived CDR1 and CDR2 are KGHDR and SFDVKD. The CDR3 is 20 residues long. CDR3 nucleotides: TGTGCCACCAGTGATTTGGGCCCCGGGACTAGCGGGGTGGGAGACAATGAGCAGTTCTTC. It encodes CATSDLGPGTSGVGDNEQFF.

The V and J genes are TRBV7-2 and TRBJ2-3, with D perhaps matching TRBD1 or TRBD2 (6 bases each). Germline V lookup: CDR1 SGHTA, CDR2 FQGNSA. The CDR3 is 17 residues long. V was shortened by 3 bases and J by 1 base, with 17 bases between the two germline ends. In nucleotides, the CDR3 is TGTGCCAGCAGCTTTATCCTAGGGGGACTCGGCACAGATACGCAGTATTTT. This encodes CASSFILGGLGTDTQYF.

For the CDR3, the DNA is TGCAGTGCTAGAGTCCGACTAGCGGAGAACACCGGGGAGCTGTTTTTT. It codes for CSARVRLAENTGELFF. The gene calls are TRBV20-1 and TRBJ2-2; 9 positions agree with TRBD2. From germline, CDR1 is DFQATT and CDR2 SNEGSKA (reference sequence). V trimming: 1 base; J trimming: 1 base; junction bases outside the gene matches: 4. The length of the CDR3 is 16 residues.

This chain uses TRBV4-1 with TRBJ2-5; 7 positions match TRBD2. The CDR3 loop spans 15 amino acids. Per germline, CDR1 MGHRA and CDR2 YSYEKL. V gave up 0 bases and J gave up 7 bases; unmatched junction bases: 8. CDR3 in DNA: TGCGCCAGCAGCCAAGAAGCGGGGATAGGCGTGACCCAGTACTTC. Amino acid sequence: CASSQEAGIGVTQYF.

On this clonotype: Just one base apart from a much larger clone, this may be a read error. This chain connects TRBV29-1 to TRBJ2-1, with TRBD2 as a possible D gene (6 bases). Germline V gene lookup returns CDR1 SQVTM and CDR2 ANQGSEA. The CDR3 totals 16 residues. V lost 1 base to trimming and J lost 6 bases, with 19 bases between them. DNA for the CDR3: TGCAGCGTTGAAGGGGTGGCTAGCGAGAGGAGCAATGAGCAGTTCTTC. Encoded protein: CSVEGVASERSNEQFF.

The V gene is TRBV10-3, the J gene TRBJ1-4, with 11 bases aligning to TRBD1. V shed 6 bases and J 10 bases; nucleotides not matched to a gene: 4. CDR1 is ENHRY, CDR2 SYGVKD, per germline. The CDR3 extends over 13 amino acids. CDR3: CAISGTGGGKLFF. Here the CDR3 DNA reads TGTGCCATCAGCGGGACAGGGGGTGGAAAACTGTTTTTT.

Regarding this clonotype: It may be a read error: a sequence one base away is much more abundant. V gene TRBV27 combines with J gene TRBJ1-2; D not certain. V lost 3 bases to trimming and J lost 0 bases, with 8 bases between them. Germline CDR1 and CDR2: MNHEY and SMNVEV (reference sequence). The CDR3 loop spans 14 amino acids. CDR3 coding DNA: TGTGCCAGCAGTTTTTCTGGGGCTAACTATGGCTACACCTTC. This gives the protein CASSFSGANYGYTF.

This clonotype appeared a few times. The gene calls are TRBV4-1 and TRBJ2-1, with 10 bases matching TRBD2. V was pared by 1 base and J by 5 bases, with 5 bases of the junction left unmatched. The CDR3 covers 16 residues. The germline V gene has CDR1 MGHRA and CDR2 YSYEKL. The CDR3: CASSQVGLADNNEQFF. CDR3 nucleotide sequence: TGCGCCAGCAGCCAAGTCGGACTAGCGGATAACAATGAGCAGTTCTTC.

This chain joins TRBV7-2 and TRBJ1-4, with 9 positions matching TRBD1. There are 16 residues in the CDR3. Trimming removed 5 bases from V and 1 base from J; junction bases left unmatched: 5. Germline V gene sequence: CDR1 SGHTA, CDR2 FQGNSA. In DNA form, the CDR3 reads TGTGCCAGCAGCCGGGACAGGGTCGTAACTAATGAAAAACTGTTTTTT. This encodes CASSRDRVVTNEKLFF.

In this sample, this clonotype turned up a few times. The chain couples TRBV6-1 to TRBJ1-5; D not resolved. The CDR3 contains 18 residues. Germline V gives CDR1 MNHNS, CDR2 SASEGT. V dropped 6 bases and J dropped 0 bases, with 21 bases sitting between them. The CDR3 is CASRPLGRIRYSNQPQHF. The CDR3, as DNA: TGTGCCAGCAGACCCCTGGGCAGGATACGCTATAGCAATCAGCCCCAGCATTTT.

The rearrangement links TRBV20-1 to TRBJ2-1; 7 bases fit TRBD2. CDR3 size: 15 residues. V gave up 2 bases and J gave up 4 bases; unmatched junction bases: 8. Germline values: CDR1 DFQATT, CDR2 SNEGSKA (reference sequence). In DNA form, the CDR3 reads TGCAGTGCTAGACAACCTAGGACTAGTTACAATGAGCAGTTCTTC. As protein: CSARQPRTSYNEQFF.

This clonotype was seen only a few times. DNA of the CDR3: TGTGCCAGCAGCAAAAGTATGACAGGGGTTTCCAACGAGCAGTACTTC. Protein: CASSKSMTGVSNEQYF. The J gene is TRBJ2-7, the V gene TRBV21-1; no DNA check was done on the table's D call, TRBD1. TRBV21-1 is a pseudogene segment. The CDR3 is 16 amino acids.

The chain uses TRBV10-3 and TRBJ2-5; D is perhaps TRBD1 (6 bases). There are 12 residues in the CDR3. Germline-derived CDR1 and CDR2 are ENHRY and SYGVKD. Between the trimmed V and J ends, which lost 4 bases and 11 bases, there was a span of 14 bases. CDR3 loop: CAISARRGEQYF. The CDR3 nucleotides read TGTGCCATCAGTGCCCGCAGGGGTGAGCAGTACTTC.

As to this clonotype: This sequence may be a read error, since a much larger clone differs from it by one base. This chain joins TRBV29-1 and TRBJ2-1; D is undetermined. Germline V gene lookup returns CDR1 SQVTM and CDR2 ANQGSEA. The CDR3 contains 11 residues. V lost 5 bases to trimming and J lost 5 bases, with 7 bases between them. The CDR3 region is CSVRAHNEQFF. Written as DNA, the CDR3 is TGCAGCGTTCGAGCACACAATGAGCAGTTCTTC.

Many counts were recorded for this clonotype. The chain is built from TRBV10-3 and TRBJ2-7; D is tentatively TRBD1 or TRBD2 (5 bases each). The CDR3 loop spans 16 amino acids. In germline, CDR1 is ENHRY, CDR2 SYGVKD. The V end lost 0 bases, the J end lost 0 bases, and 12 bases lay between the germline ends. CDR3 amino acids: CAISESQIGGSYEQYF. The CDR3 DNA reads TGTGCCATCAGTGAGTCGCAAATTGGGGGCTCCTACGAGCAGTACTTC.

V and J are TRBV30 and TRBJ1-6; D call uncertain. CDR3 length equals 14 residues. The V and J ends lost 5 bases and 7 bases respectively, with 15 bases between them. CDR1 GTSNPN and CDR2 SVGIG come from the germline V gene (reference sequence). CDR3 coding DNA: TGTGCCTGGTGGGCCGGGCCGTTCAATTCACCCCTCCACTTT. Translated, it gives CAWWAGPFNSPLHF.

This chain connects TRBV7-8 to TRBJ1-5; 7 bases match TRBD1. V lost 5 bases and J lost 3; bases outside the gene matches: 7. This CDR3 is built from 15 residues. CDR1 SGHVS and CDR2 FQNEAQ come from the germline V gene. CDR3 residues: CASSPRTGPNQPQHF. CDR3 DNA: TGTGCCAGCAGCCCCAGGACAGGACCCAATCAGCCCCAGCATTTT.

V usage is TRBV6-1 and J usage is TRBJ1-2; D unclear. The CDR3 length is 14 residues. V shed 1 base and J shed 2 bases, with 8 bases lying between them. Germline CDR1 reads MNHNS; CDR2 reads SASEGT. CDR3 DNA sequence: TGTGCCAGCAGTGAAGAAATCCGAAACTATGGCTACACCTTC. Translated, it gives CASSEEIRNYGYTF.

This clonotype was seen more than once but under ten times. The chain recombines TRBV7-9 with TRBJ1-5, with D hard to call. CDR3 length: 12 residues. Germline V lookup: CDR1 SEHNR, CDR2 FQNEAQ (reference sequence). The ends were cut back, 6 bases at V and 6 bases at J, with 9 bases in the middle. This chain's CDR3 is CASSFHGQPQHF. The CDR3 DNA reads TGTGCCAGCAGTTTTCACGGTCAGCCCCAGCATTTT.

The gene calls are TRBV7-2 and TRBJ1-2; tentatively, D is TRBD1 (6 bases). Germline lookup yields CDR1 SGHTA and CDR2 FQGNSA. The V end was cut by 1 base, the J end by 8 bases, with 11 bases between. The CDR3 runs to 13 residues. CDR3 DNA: TGTGCCAGCAGCTTAGACACAGGGTGGGGCTACACCTTC. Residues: CASSLDTGWGYTF.

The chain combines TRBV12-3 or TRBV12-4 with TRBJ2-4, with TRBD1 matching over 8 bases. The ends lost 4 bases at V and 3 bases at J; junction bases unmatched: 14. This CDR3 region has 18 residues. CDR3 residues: CASSSRDRSPFDKNIQYF. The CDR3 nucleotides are TGTGCCAGCAGTTCCCGGGACAGGAGTCCCTTCGACAAAAACATTCAGTACTTC.

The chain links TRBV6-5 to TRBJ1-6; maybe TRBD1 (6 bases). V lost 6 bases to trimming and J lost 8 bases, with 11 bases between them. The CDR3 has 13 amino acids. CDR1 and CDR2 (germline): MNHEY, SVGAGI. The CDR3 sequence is CASRQGVDSPLHF. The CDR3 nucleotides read TGTGCCAGCAGACAGGGTGTGGATTCACCCCTCCACTTT.